This TCR beta chain was identified in a study of cytomegalovirus exposure and HLA in healthy donors. PCR used 60 Vbeta primers and 13 Jbeta primers. TCRdb's table, derived via immunoSEQ multiplex PCR, lists solely in-frame clones and lacks some. The sample has about 180,000 clones, over 70% seen once; the top ten hold more than 0.5%. In its sample, this clone was seen once. Germline V gene data show CDR1 as MDHEN and CDR2 as SYDVKM. J lost 0 bases, V lost 3 bases, and 3 bases had no gene match. The CDR3 spans 16 residues. The sample comprised PBMCs. The clonotype was recovered from a woman between 45 and 65 years old in good health and CMV-seronegative. This chain joins TRBV28 and TRBJ1-3, with 9 bases that match TRBD1. CDR3 bases: TGTGCCAGCAGTTTCACAGGGGGCGGCTCTGGAAACACCATATATTTT. Translated: CASSFTGGGSGNTIYF. Variable domain in full (rest from reference TRBV28 and TRBJ1-3): DVKVTQSSRYLVKRTGEKVFLECVQDMDHENMFWYRQDPGLGLRLIYFSYDVKMKEKGDIPEGYSVSREKKERFSLILESASTNQTSMYLCASSFTGGGSGNTIYFGEGSWLTVV.